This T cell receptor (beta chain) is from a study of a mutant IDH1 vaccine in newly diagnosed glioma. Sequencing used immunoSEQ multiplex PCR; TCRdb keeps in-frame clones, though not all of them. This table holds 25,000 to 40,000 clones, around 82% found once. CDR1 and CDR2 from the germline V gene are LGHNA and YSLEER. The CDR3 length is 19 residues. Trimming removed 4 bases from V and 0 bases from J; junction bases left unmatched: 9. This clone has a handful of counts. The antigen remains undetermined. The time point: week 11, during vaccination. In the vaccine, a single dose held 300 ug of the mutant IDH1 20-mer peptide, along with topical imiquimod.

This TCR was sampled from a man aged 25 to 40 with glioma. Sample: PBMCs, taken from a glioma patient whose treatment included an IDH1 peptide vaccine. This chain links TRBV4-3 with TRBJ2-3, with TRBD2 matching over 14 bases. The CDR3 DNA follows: TGCGCCAGCAGCCGGAACCGGGGACTAGCGGGGGCTAGCACAGATACGCAGTATTTT. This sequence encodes CASSRNRGLAGASTDTQYF.